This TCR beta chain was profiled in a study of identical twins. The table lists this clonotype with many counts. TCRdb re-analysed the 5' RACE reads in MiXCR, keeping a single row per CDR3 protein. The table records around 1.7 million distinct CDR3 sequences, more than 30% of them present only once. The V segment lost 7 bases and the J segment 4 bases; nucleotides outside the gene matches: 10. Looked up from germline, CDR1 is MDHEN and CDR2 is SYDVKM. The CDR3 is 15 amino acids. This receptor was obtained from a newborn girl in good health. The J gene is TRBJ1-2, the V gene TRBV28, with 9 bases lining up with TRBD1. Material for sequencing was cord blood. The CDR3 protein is CASTLGLGQGYGYTF. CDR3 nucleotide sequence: TGTGCCAGCACCCTAGGTCTGGGACAGGGCTATGGCTACACCTTC.